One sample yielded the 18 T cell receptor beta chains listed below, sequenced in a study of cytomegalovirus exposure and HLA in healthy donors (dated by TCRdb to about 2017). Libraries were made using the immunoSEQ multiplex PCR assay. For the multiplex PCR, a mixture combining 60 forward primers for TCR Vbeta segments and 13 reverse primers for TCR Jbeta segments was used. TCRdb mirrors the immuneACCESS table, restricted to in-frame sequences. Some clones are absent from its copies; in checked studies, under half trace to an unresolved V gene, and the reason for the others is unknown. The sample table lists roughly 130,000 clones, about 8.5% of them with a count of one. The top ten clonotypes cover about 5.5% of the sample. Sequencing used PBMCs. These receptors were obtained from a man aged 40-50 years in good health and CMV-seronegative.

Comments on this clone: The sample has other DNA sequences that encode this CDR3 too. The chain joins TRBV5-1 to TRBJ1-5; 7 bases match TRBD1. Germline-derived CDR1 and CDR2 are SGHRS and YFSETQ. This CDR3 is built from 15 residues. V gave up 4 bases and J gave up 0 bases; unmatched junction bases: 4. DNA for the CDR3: TGCGCCAGCAGCCTCGGGACAGCTAGCAATCAGCCCCAGCATTTT. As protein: CASSLGTASNQPQHF.

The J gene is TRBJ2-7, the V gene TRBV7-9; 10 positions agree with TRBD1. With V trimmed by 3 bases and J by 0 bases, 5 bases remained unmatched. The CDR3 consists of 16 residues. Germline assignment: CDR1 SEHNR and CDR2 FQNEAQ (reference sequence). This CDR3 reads CASSLPTGGPSYEQYF. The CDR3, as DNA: TGTGCCAGCAGCTTGCCGACAGGGGGCCCCTCCTACGAGCAGTACTTC.

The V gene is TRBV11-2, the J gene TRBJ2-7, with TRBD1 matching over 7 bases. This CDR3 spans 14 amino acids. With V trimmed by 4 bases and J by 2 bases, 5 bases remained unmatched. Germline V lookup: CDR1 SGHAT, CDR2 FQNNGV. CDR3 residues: CASSSPGTAYEQYF. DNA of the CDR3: TGTGCCAGCAGCTCGCCCGGGACAGCCTACGAGCAGTACTTC.

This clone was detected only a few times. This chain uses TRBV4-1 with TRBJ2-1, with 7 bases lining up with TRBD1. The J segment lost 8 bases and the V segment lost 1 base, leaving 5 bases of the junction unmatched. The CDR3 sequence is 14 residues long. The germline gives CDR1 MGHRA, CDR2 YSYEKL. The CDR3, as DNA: TGCGCCAGCAGCCAAGTTCTCAGGGGGTATGAGCAGTTCTTC. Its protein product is CASSQVLRGYEQFF.

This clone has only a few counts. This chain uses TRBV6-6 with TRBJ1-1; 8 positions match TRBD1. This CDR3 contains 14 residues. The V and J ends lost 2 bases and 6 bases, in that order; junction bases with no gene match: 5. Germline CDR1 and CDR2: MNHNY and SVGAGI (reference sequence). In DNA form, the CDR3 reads TGTGCCAGCAGTTACGCCAGGGGGCCCGCTGAAGCTTTCTTT. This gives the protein CASSYARGPAEAFF.

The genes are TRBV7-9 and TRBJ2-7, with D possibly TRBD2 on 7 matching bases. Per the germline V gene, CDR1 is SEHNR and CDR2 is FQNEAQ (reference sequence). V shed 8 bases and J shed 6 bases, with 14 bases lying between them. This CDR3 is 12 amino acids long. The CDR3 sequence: CASEGEGREQYF. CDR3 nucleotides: TGTGCCAGCGAGGGGGAGGGACGCGAGCAGTACTTC.

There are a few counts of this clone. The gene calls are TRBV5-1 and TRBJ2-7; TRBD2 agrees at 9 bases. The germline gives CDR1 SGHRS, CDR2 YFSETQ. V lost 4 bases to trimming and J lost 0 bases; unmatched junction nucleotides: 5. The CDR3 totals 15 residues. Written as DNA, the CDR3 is TGCGCCAGCAGCGGCAGCGGGGGGAGCTCCTACGAGCAGTACTTC. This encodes CASSGSGGSSYEQYF.

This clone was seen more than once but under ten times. The CDR3 spells CASSFNSASGVRTGELFF. The CDR3 coding sequence is TGTGCCAGCAGTTTTAATTCGGCTAGCGGGGTTAGGACCGGGGAGCTGTTTTTT. The chain joins TRBV27 to TRBJ2-2; 9 nucleotides agree with TRBD2. The germline gives CDR1 MNHEY, CDR2 SMNVEV (reference sequence). V was pared by 3 bases and J by 5 bases, with 13 bases of the junction left unmatched. The CDR3 consists of 18 residues.

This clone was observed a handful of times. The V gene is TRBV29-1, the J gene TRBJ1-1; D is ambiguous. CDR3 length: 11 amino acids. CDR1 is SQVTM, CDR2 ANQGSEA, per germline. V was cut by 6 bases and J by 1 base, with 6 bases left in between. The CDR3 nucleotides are TGCAGCGTAGTCGGGAACACTGAAGCTTTCTTT. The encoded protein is CSVVGNTEAFF.

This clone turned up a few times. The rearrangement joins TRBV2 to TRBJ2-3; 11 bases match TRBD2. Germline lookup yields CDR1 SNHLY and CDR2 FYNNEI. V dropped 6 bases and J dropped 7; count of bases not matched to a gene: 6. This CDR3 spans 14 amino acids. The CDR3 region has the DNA TGTGCCAGCAGAGACCTAGCGGGGGGAAATACGCAGTATTTT. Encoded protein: CASRDLAGGNTQYF.

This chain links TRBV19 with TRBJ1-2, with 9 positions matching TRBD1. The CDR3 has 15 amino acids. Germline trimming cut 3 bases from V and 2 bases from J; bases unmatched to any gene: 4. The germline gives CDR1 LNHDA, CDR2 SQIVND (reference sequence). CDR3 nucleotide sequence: TGTGCCAGTAGTATCGGACAGGGGAGAAACTATGGCTACACCTTC. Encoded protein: CASSIGQGRNYGYTF.

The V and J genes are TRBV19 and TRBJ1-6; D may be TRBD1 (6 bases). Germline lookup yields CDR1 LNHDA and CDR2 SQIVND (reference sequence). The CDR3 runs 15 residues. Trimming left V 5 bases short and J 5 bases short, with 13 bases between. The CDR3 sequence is CASSPTGLDNSPLHF. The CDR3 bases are TGTGCCAGTAGTCCAACAGGGCTTGATAATTCACCCCTCCACTTT.

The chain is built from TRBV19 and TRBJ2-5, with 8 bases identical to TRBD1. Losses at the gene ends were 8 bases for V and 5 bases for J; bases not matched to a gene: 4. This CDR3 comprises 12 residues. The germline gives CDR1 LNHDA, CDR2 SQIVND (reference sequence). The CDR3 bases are TGTGCCAGTGGACAGGGCAGCGAGACCCAGTACTTC. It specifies CASGQGSETQYF.

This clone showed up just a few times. The CDR3 is CASSQVGGNTEAFF. The CDR3 DNA sequence: TGCGCCAGCAGCCAAGTAGGGGGGAACACTGAAGCTTTCTTT. The gene calls are TRBV4-1 and TRBJ1-1; maybe TRBD1 (6 bases). Trimming stripped 1 base from V and 1 base from J, with 7 bases between. Germline loops: CDR1 MGHRA, CDR2 YSYEKL. CDR3 length: 14 residues.

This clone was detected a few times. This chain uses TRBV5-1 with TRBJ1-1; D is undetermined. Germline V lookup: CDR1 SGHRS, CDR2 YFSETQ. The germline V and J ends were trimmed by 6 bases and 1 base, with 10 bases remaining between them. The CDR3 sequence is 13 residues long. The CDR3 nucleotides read TGCGCCAGCAACCCGGTCGGGAACACTGAAGCTTTCTTT. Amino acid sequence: CASNPVGNTEAFF.

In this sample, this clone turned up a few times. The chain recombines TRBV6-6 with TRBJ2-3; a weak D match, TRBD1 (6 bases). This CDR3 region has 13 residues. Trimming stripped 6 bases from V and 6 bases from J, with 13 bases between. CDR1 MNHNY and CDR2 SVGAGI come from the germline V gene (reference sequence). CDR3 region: CASRPRGQDTQYF. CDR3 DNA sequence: TGTGCCAGCAGACCCAGGGGCCAGGATACGCAGTATTTT.

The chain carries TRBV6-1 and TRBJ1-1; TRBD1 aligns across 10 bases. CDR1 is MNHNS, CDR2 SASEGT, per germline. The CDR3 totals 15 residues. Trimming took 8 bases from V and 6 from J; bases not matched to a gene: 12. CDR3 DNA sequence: TGTGCCAGCTTCGGGGGGGGACAGGGGAGCCCTGAAGCTTTCTTT. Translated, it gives CASFGGGQGSPEAFF.

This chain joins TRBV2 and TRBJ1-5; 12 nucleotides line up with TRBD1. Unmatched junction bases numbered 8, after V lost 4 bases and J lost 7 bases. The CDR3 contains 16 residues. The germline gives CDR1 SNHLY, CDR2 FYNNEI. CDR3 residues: CASSGTGQGASQPQHF. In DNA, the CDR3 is TGTGCCAGCAGTGGAACGGGACAGGGGGCCAGCCAGCCCCAGCATTTT.